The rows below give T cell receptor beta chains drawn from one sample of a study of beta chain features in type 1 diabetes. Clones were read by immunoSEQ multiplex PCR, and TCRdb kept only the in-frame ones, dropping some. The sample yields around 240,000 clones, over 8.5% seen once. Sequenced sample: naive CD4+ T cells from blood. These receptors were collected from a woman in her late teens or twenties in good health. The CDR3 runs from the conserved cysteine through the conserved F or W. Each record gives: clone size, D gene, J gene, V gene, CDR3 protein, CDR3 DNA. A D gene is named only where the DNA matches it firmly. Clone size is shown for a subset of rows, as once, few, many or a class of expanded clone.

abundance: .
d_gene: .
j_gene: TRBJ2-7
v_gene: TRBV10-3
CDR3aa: CAISRQSSYEQYF
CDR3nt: TGTGCCATCAGTAGACAGAGCTCCTACGAGCAGTACTTC

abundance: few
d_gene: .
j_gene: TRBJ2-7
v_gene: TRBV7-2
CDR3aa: CASSSRGPLASSEYEQYF
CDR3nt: TGTGCCAGCAGCTCTAGGGGTCCACTAGCATCATCGGAGTACGAGCAGTACTTC

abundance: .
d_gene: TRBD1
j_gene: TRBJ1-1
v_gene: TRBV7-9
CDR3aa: CASSLNAGTANTEAFF
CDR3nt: TGTGCCAGCAGCCTAAATGCAGGGACAGCGAACACTGAAGCTTTCTTT

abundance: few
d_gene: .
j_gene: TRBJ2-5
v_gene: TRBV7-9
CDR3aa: CASSWVGAAETQYF
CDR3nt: TGTGCCAGCAGCTGGGTAGGGGCCGCGGAGACCCAGTACTTC

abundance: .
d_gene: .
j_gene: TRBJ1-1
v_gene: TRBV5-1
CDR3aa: CASSPRSEAFF
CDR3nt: TGCGCCAGCAGCCCCCGCAGTGAAGCTTTCTTT

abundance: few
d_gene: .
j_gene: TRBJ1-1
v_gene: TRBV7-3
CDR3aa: CASTTDKNTEAFF
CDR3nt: TGTGCCAGCACCACGGACAAGAACACTGAAGCTTTCTTT

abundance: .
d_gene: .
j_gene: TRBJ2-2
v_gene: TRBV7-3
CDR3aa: CASSLREPGELFF
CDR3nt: TGTGCCAGCAGCTTAAGGGAGCCCGGGGAGCTGTTTTTT

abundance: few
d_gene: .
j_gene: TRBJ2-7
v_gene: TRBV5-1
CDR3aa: CASSLAGDAYEQYF
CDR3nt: TGCGCCAGCAGCTTGGCGGGGGACGCCTACGAGCAGTACTTC

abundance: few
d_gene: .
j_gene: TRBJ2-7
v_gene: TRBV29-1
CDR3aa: CSTIAEPSYEQYF
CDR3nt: TGCAGCACAATAGCGGAGCCCTCCTACGAGCAGTACTTC

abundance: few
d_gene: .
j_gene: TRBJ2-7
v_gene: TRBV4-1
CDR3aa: CASSQDRHSSYEQYF
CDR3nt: TGCGCCAGCAGCCAAGATCGTCACAGCTCCTACGAGCAGTACTTC

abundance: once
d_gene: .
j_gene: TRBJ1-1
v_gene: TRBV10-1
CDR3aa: CASTNTRQGATEAFF
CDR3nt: TGCGCCAGCACCAACACTCGTCAAGGGGCCACTGAAGCTTTCTTT

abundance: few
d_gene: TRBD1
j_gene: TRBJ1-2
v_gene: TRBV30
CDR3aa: CAWSKGTGGATYGYTF
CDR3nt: TGTGCCTGGAGTAAAGGGACAGGGGGCGCTACCTATGGCTACACCTTC

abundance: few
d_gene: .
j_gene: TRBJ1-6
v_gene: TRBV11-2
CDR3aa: CASSLDRQGPLHF
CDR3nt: TGTGCCAGCAGCTTAGATCGTCAGGGGCCCCTCCACTTT

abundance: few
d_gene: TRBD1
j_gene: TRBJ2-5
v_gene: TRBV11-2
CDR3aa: CASSTRGRETQYF
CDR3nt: TGTGCCAGCAGTACCAGGGGGCGAGAGACCCAGTACTTC

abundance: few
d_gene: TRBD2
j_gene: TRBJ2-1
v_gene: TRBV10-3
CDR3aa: CAIAGTSGSNEQFF
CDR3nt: TGTGCCATCGCCGGGACTAGCGGGAGTAATGAGCAGTTCTTC

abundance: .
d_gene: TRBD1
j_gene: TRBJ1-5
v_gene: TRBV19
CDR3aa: CASRTGGNQPQHF
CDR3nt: TGTGCCAGCCGGACAGGAGGGAATCAGCCCCAGCATTTT

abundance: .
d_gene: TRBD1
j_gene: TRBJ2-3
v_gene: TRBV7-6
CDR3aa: CASSLGGTGGADTQYF
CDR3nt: TGTGCCAGCAGCTTAGGGGGGACAGGGGGGGCAGATACGCAGTATTTT

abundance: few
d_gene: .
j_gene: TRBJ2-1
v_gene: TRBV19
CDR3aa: CASSIVPPGPGRGNEQFF
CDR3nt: TGTGCCAGTAGTATAGTACCCCCGGGTCCCGGAAGGGGCAATGAGCAGTTCTTC

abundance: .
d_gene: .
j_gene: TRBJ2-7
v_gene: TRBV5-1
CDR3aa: CASSQSGGISYEQYF
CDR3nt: TGCGCCAGCAGCCAGAGCGGAGGAATTTCTTACGAGCAGTACTTC

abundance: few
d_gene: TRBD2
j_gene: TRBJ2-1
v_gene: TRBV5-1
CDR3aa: CASSAGLLAEHNEQFF
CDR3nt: TGCGCCAGCAGCGCGGGACTACTAGCGGAGCACAATGAGCAGTTCTTC

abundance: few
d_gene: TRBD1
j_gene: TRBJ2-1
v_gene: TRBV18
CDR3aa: CASSPMGQSYNEQFF
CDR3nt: TGTGCCAGCTCACCAATGGGACAGTCCTACAATGAGCAGTTCTTC

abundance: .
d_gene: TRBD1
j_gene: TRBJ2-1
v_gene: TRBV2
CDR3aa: CASTGQGEGEQFF
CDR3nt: TGTGCCAGCACCGGACAGGGGGAGGGTGAGCAGTTCTTC

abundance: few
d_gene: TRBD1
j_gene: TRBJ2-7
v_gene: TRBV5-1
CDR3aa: CASSLGTGTGSGEQYF
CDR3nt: TGCGCCAGCAGCTTGGGGACCGGGACAGGGTCTGGCGAGCAGTACTTC

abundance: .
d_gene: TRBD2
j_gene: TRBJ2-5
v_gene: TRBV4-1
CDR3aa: CASSLLTSLETQYF
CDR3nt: TGCGCCAGCAGCCTCTTGACTAGCTTAGAGACCCAGTACTTC

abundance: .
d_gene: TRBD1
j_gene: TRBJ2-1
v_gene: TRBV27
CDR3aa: CASSLFLGGTGGLGEQFF
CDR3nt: TGTGCCAGCAGTTTATTTTTGGGGGGGACAGGGGGCTTGGGTGAGCAGTTCTTC

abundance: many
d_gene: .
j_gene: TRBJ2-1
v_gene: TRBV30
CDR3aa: CAWSLWRGHNEQFF
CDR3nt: TGTGCCTGGAGTTTATGGCGGGGACACAATGAGCAGTTCTTC

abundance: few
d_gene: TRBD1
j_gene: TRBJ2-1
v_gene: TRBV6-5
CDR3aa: CASSRRQGGPNEQFF
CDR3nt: TGTGCCAGCAGTCGACGACAGGGGGGTCCCAATGAGCAGTTCTTC

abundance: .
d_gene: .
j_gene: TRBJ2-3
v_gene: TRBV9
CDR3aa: CASSESVERGTQYF
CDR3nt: TGTGCCAGCAGCGAGTCCGTCGAGCGCGGTACGCAGTATTTT

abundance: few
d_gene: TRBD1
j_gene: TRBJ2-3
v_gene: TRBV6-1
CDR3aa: CASSRDRVLSDTQYF
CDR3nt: TGTGCCAGCAGTCGGGACAGGGTGTTGTCAGATACGCAGTATTTT

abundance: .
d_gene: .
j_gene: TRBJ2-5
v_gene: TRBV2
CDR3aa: CASSDPGEQETQYF
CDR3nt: TGTGCCAGCAGCGATCCGGGAGAACAAGAGACCCAGTACTTC

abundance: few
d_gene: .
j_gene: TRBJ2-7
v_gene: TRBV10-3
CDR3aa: CAINPGDSYEQYF
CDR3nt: TGTGCCATCAACCCAGGGGACTCCTACGAGCAGTACTTC

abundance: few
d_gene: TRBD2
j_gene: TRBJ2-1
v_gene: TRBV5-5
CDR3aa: CASTSSGSNEQFF
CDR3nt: TGTGCCAGCACAAGTAGCGGGAGCAATGAGCAGTTCTTC

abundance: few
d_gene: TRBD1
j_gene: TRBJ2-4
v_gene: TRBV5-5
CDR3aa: CASSPVEGQLAKNIQYF
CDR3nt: TGTGCCAGCAGCCCGGTAGAGGGACAGCTAGCCAAAAACATTCAGTACTTC

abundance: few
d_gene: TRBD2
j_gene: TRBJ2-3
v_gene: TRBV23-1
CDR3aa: CASSQATCSGGTDTQYF
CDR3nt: TGCGCCAGCAGTCAGGCCACGTGTAGCGGGGGTACAGATACGCAGTATTTT

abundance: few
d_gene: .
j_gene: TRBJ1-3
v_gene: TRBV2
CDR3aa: CASSESEGPGNTIYF
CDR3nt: TGTGCCAGCAGTGAATCCGAGGGCCCTGGAAACACCATATATTTT

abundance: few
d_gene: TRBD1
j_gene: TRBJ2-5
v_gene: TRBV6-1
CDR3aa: CASSSGQGVGETQYF
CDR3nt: TGTGCCAGCAGTTCGGGACAGGGGGTCGGGGAGACCCAGTACTTC

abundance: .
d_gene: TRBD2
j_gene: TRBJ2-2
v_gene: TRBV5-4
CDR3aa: CASSGLAGGAGELFF
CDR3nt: TGTGCCAGCAGCGGGCTAGCGGGGGGGGCCGGGGAGCTGTTTTTT

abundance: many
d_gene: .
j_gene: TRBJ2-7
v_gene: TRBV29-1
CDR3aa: CSVSDSYEQYF
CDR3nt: TGCAGCGTCTCGGACAGCTACGAGCAGTACTTC

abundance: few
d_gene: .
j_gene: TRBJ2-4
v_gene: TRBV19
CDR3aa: CASSNRVENIQYF
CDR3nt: TGTGCCAGTAGTAACAGGGTGGAAAACATTCAGTACTTC

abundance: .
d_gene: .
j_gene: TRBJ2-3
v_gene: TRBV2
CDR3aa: CASSPRATDTQYF
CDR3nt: TGTGCCAGCAGCCCCAGGGCCACAGATACGCAGTATTTT

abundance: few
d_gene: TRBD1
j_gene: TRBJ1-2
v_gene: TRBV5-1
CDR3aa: CASSPGGAYGYTF
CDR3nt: TGCGCCAGCAGCCCAGGGGGCGCGTATGGCTACACCTTC